This T cell receptor beta chain was sequenced in a study of blood T cell repertoires in COVID-19. Study summary: Sources were T cells, B-cell-depleted T cells, or PBMCs; the material itself was cDNA or gDNA.

The method was immunoSEQ multiplex PCR; TCRdb's version includes in-frame clones alone and lacks a portion of them. The data show about 200,000 clones, 87% seen once. This clonotype originated in a man aged 60-69 years with active or convalescent COVID-19. Source material: peripheral blood.

CDR3 bases: TGTGCCAGCTCACCGAACGGGGGGGCTTACAATGAGCAGTTCTTC. Protein sequence: CASSPNGGAYNEQFF. This rearrangement joins TRBV18 to TRBJ2-1; the match to TRBD2 covers 8 bases. V lost 3 bases to trimming and J lost 4 bases; unmatched junction nucleotides: 5. Germline lookup yields CDR1 KGHSH and CDR2 LQKENI. CDR3 length: 15 amino acids.